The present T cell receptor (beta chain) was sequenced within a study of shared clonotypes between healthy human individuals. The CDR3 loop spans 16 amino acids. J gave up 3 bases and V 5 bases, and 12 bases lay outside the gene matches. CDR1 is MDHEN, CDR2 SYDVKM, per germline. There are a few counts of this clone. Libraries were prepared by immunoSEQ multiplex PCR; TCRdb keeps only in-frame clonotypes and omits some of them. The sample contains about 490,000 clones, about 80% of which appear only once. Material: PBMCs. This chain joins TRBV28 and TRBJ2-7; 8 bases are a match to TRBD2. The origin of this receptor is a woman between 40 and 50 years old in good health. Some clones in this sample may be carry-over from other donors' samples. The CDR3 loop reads CASSPHELAGLYEQYF. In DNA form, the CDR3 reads TGTGCCAGCAGTCCTCATGAATTAGCGGGACTCTACGAGCAGTACTTC. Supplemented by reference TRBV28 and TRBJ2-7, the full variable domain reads DVKVTQSSRYLVKRTGEKVFLECVQDMDHENMFWYRQDPGLGLRLIYFSYDVKMKEKGDIPEGYSVSREKKERFSLILESASTNQTSMYLCASSPHELAGLYEQYFGPGTRLTVT.